This TCR beta chain was obtained from a study of T cell repertoires in cytomegalovirus infection. MiXCR, applied by TCRdb to the reads, yields one record per CDR3 protein. The repertoire holds 250,000 to 300,000 distinct CDR3 sequences, with roughly 15% as singletons. Study observations and caveats: HLA-C-restricted CMV clonotypes gave the most frequent clonotype in two of eight donors.

Germline-derived CDR1 and CDR2 are SEHNR and FQNEAQ (reference sequence). V shed 5 bases and J 3 bases; nucleotides not matched to a gene: 6. The CDR3 consists of 15 residues. This clonotype occurred many times. The antigen is unknown. Sequencing used PBMCs. This chain connects TRBV7-9 to TRBJ1-4; 7 nucleotides align to TRBD1. The receptor comes from a human donor in good health (CMV status not recorded). Some clones in this sample may be carry-over from other donors' samples. In DNA, the CDR3 is TGTGCCAGCAGCATCACAGGGGAGCCTAATGAAAAACTGTTTTTT. This gives the protein CASSITGEPNEKLFF.